The 32 T cell receptor beta chains reported below all come from one sample, sequenced in a study of T cell repertoires in cytomegalovirus infection. No antigen is known for these receptors. TCRdb re-derived calls from the reads in MiXCR, one entry per CDR3 protein. The table includes 100,000 to 150,000 distinct CDR3 sequences, around 32% detected once. This specimen was CD8+ T cells from cultured PBMCs, taken from culture after CMV antigen stimulation. The receptors stem from a human donor in good health (CMV status not recorded). Some clones in this sample may be carry-over from other donors' samples.

In its sample, this clonotype was seen many times. V usage is TRBV7-2 and J usage is TRBJ2-7; D remains unclear. Germline CDR1 reads SGHTA; CDR2 reads FQGNSA. With 1 base removed from V and 2 bases from J, the gap between germline ends came to 12 bases. The CDR3 length is 15 residues. CDR3 region: CASSLETGWAYEQYF. The CDR3 nucleotides are TGTGCCAGCAGCTTAGAGACGGGCTGGGCCTACGAGCAGTACTTC.

The V call is TRBV27, the J call TRBJ2-1; 7 nucleotides align to TRBD2. V was pared by 5 bases and J by 4 bases, with 5 bases of the junction left unmatched. In germline, CDR1 is MNHEY, CDR2 SMNVEV (reference sequence). This CDR3 has 14 amino acids. The DNA of the CDR3 is TGTGCCAGCAGTCAGCTAGCGGCATACAATGAGCAGTTCTTC. Translated, it gives CASSQLAAYNEQFF.

In its sample, this clonotype was seen a few times. The J gene is TRBJ2-1, the V gene TRBV11-3, with 9 bases identical to TRBD2. The CDR3 is made up of 16 amino acids. Germline V CDR1 and CDR2: SGHNT, YENEEA. Trimming cost V 1 base and J 6 bases; bases outside gene matches: 7. The CDR3 bases are TGTGCCAGCAGCTTAGCCGGCGGGGGGGCAATCAATGAGCAGTTCTTC. Protein sequence: CASSLAGGGAINEQFF.

V usage is TRBV4-1 and J usage is TRBJ1-2; D unclear. The V gene's germline CDR1 is MGHRA and CDR2 YSYEKL. The CDR3 is made up of 15 amino acids. The germline V and J ends were trimmed by 4 bases and 0 bases, with 12 bases remaining between them. Here the CDR3 reads CASSPTGPSNYGYTF. As DNA, the CDR3 is TGCGCCAGCAGCCCAACCGGGCCCTCTAACTATGGCTACACCTTC.

This clonotype has a handful of counts. DNA for the CDR3: TGTGCCAGCAGCGTGGGCTCTGGGGCCAACGTCCTGACTTTC. Translation: CASSVGSGANVLTF. The rearrangement links TRBV5-4 to TRBJ2-6, with unresolved D. The CDR3 contains 14 residues. Trimming took off 4 bases at V and 0 bases at J, with 5 bases between the two ends. CDR1 is SGHNT, CDR2 YYREEE, per germline (reference sequence).

This clonotype was observed a few times. The chain carries TRBV4-1 and TRBJ2-6, with unresolved D. The CDR3 has 18 amino acids. The germline V gene encodes CDR1 MGHRA and CDR2 YSYEKL. V lost 1 base, J lost 0 bases, and 13 bases lay in between. The CDR3 nucleotides are TGCGCCAGCAGCCAAGGCGGTCTAACCCCCTCTGGGGCCAACGTCCTGACTTTC. Residues: CASSQGGLTPSGANVLTF.

This clonotype was observed a few times. The rearrangement joins TRBV7-8 to TRBJ1-6; 9 nucleotides match TRBD1. From germline, CDR1 is SGHVS and CDR2 FQNEAQ. The CDR3 runs 19 residues. V shed 5 bases, J shed 1 base, and the junction held 12 bases outside the gene matches. The CDR3 is CASSIRDRVGISYNSPLHF. The CDR3 bases are TGTGCCAGCAGCATCCGGGACAGGGTGGGAATATCCTATAATTCACCCCTCCACTTT.

This clonotype was picked up a small number of times. The chain has TRBV27 and TRBJ2-6; 10 nucleotides agree with TRBD1. The V segment lost 5 bases and the J segment 1 base; nucleotides outside the gene matches: 5. The germline V gene has CDR1 MNHEY and CDR2 SMNVEV (reference sequence). The CDR3 loop spans 17 amino acids. In nucleotides, the CDR3 is TGTGCCAGCAGTCCCTGGACAGGGGGGTCTGGGGCCAACGTCCTGACTTTC. Translated, it gives CASSPWTGGSGANVLTF. Combining the CDR3 with reference TRBV27 and TRBJ2-6 gives the whole variable domain EAQVTQNPRYLITVTGKKLTVTCSQNMNHEYMSWYRQDPGLGLRQIYYSMNVEVTDKGDVPEGYKVSRKEKRNFPLILESPSPNQTSLYFCASSPWTGGSGANVLTFGAGSRLTVL.

Ten or more counts support this clonotype. The V call is TRBV6-1, the J call TRBJ2-2; TRBD2 agrees at 12 bases. Germline assignment: CDR1 MNHNS and CDR2 SASEGT. The V gene end was trimmed by 8 bases and the J gene end by 7 bases; junction bases not matched to a gene: 5. The CDR3 is 14 residues long. The CDR3 here is CASGPSGGGGELFF. CDR3 nucleotide sequence: TGTGCCAGCGGGCCTAGCGGGGGGGGCGGGGAGCTGTTTTTT.

This clonotype was observed once. This sequence joins TRBV6-5 and TRBJ2-7; 9 nucleotides agree with TRBD1. The CDR3 runs to 17 residues. Looked up from germline, CDR1 is MNHEY and CDR2 is SVGAGI. V dropped 6 bases and J dropped 0; count of bases not matched to a gene: 12. The CDR3 DNA is TGTGCCAGCAGGAGACAAACCGGGACAGGGTCCTCCTACGAGCAGTACTTC. It is translated as CASRRQTGTGSSYEQYF.

This clonotype was counted a single time. V gene TRBV5-1 combines with J gene TRBJ1-2; D call uncertain. The CDR3 has 13 amino acids. V was cut by 4 bases and J by 7 bases, with 14 bases left in between. Germline V lookup: CDR1 SGHRS, CDR2 YFSETQ. In DNA form, the CDR3 reads TGCGCCAGCAGCCCAACTGCGGGCTGTGGCTACACCTTC. Protein sequence: CASSPTAGCGYTF.

The genes are TRBV5-1 and TRBJ1-1; no reliable D call. Trimming removed 4 bases at V and 2 bases at J, with 12 bases between. The germline gives CDR1 SGHRS, CDR2 YFSETQ. This CDR3 region has 14 residues. The DNA for the CDR3 is TGCGCCAGCAGCGACCCGGCAAGAAACACTGAAGCTTTCTTT. Translation: CASSDPARNTEAFF.

The CDR3 DNA reads TGTGCCAGCAGTTTATCCCCTTTTCGTACCTACGAGCAGTACTTC. Its translation is CASSLSPFRTYEQYF. The V call is TRBV27, the J call TRBJ2-7; unclear D gene. The CDR3 is made up of 15 amino acids. Germline lookup yields CDR1 MNHEY and CDR2 SMNVEV (reference sequence). Trimming pared 0 bases from V and 2 bases from J, leaving 11 bases between.

This clonotype has ten or more counts. The chain couples TRBV7-6 to TRBJ2-3; 10 nucleotides align to TRBD1. The V and J ends lost 10 bases and 7 bases, in that order; junction bases with no gene match: 8. Germline V gives CDR1 SGHVS, CDR2 FNYEAQ. CDR3 size: 13 residues. CDR3 sequence reads: CATGTGDKNTQYF. In DNA form, the CDR3 reads TGTGCCACGGGGACAGGGGATAAAAATACGCAGTATTTT.

The chain is built from TRBV4-1 and TRBJ1-1; unclear D gene. Germline V lookup: CDR1 MGHRA, CDR2 YSYEKL. The CDR3 extends over 15 amino acids. Trimming stripped 1 base from V and 0 bases from J, with 9 bases between. CDR3 protein: CASSQVTVLNTEAFF. The CDR3 DNA reads as TGCGCCAGCAGCCAAGTAACGGTCTTGAACACTGAAGCTTTCTTT.

V is TRBV10-2 and J is TRBJ1-4; D gene uncertain. CDR1 and CDR2 (germline): WSHSY, SAAADI. This CDR3 comprises 15 residues. V was pared by 0 bases and J by 0 bases, with 5 bases between. In DNA form, the CDR3 reads TGCGCCAGCAGTGAGTCACGAACAACTAATGAAAAACTGTTTTTT. Translating gives CASSESRTTNEKLFF.

This chain links TRBV6-2 or TRBV6-3 with TRBJ1-1, with 8 bases lining up with TRBD1. The junction had 6 bases not matched to a gene; V was cut back by 4 bases and J by 5 bases. CDR1 and CDR2 (germline): MNHEY, SVGEGT. This CDR3 is built from 14 residues. The CDR3 here is CASSFLDRETEAFF. The CDR3 bases are TGTGCCAGCAGTTTCTTGGACAGGGAGACTGAAGCTTTCTTT.

This clonotype was seen ten or more times. The rearrangement uses TRBV7-2 and TRBJ1-2, with TRBD1 matching over 7 bases. V shed 2 bases and J 8 bases; nucleotides not matched to a gene: 23. CDR3 size: 19 residues. The V gene's germline CDR1 is SGHTA and CDR2 FQGNSA. The chain's CDR3 is CASSLWGGGQHKPREGYTF. Written as DNA, the CDR3 is TGTGCCAGCAGCTTATGGGGGGGGGGACAGCATAAACCCCGGGAAGGCTACACCTTC.

The CDR3 loop is CASTPLGAYEQYF. CDR3 DNA sequence: TGTGCCAGCACCCCGCTCGGGGCCTACGAGCAGTACTTC. The J gene is TRBJ2-7, the V gene TRBV27; TRBD2 might be the D (5 bases). The CDR3 length is 13 residues. V dropped 7 bases and J dropped 2 bases, with 12 bases sitting between them. Germline V gene sequence: CDR1 MNHEY, CDR2 SMNVEV (reference sequence).

The genes are TRBV25-1 and TRBJ2-5; D is uncertain. The CDR3 consists of 12 residues. CDR1 MGHDK and CDR2 SYGVNS come from the germline V gene. Trimming left V 4 bases short and J 0 bases short, with 3 bases between. In nucleotides, the CDR3 is TGTGCCAGCAGTGTACACCAAGAGACCCAGTACTTC. Protein: CASSVHQETQYF.

The genes are TRBV20-1 and TRBJ2-5; TRBD2 matches 9 bases. The trim removed 6 bases at V and 5 bases at J, leaving 7 bases unmatched. The germline V gene encodes CDR1 DFQATT and CDR2 SNEGSKA (reference sequence). CDR3 length equals 13 residues. In DNA form, the CDR3 reads TGCAGTGCCGCGAGAGCGGGGGGTGAGACCCAGTACTTC. Protein: CSAARAGGETQYF.

The chain joins TRBV27 to TRBJ1-5; D not resolved. Trimming stripped 0 bases from V and 3 bases from J, with 18 bases between. The CDR3 spans 18 residues. Germline V gives CDR1 MNHEY, CDR2 SMNVEV (reference sequence). The CDR3 coding sequence is TGTGCCAGCAGTTTATCCGGCTCGAGGGCGTGGGACAATCAGCCCCAGCATTTT. Amino acid sequence: CASSLSGSRAWDNQPQHF.

Ten or more counts support this clonotype. This chain uses TRBV7-2 with TRBJ2-2, with no clear D. Trimming cost V 7 bases and J 4 bases, with 13 bases left between them. Germline assignment: CDR1 SGHTA and CDR2 FQGNSA. The CDR3 is 14 residues long. The CDR3 DNA sequence: TGTGCCAGCACCCTCCTTGGGGTCACCGGGGAGCTGTTTTTT. This encodes CASTLLGVTGELFF.

The rearrangement uses TRBV29-1 and TRBJ2-7; TRBD1 is a possible D gene (5 bases). CDR1 is SQVTM and CDR2 is ANQGSEA in the germline V gene. Trimming took 2 bases from V and 0 from J, leaving 8 bases between them. The CDR3 has 13 amino acids. The CDR3 reads CSVEKGNSYEQYF. The DNA for the CDR3 is TGCAGCGTTGAAAAGGGGAACTCCTACGAGCAGTACTTC.

This chain joins TRBV7-6 and TRBJ1-1, with 7 bases lining up with TRBD1. CDR3 length: 13 residues. Per the germline V gene, CDR1 is SGHVS and CDR2 is FNYEAQ. V lost 5 bases and J lost 4; bases outside the gene matches: 4. The CDR3 loop reads CASSRQGPTEAFF. The CDR3 coding sequence is TGTGCCAGCAGCCGACAGGGACCCACTGAAGCTTTCTTT.

This clonotype has just a few counts. The rearrangement uses TRBV2 and TRBJ2-3; maybe TRBD1 (6 bases). This CDR3 contains 15 residues. Germline V lookup: CDR1 SNHLY, CDR2 FYNNEI. V was cut by 0 bases and J by 0 bases, with 7 bases left in between. CDR3 sequence (DNA): TGTGCCAGCAGTGAAGCCAGGGGAAGCACAGATACGCAGTATTTT. This gives the protein CASSEARGSTDTQYF.

The table lists this clonotype with many counts. The rearrangement uses TRBV6-1 and TRBJ1-3, with unresolved D. V was clipped by 5 bases and J by 0 bases, with 8 bases between them. Germline-derived CDR1 and CDR2 are MNHNS and SASEGT. CDR3 length: 14 amino acids. CDR3 sequence: CASSQQYSGNTIYF. CDR3 bases: TGTGCCAGCAGTCAACAGTACTCTGGAAACACCATATATTTT.

The chain links TRBV2 to TRBJ1-5; D perhaps matches TRBD1 (5 bases). The CDR3 runs to 16 residues. V gave up 4 bases and J gave up 4 bases, with 17 bases separating them. CDR1 SNHLY and CDR2 FYNNEI come from the germline V gene. The CDR3 loop is CASSVHRDGGNQPQHF. The CDR3 coding sequence is TGTGCCAGCAGTGTCCACCGGGACGGCGGGAATCAGCCCCAGCATTTT.

This clonotype was found many times. The chain joins TRBV13 to TRBJ1-1; 10 positions match TRBD1. With 5 bases clipped from V and 3 bases from J, the junction kept 9 bases outside the gene matches. Germline-derived CDR1 and CDR2 are PRHDT and FYEKMQ (reference sequence). The CDR3 loop spans 16 amino acids. The CDR3 DNA is TGTGCCAGCAGCCCCTACGGACAGGGGGAGGACACTGAAGCTTTCTTT. This translates into CASSPYGQGEDTEAFF.

In its sample, this clonotype was seen a few times. The V call is TRBV5-8, the J call TRBJ2-5; a possible D gene is TRBD2 (5 bases). Germline CDR1 and CDR2: SGHTS and YDEGEE. The ends were cut back, 6 bases at V and 2 bases at J, with 14 bases in the middle. The CDR3 length is 14 residues. The CDR3 reads CASNKPERQETQYF. In nucleotides, the CDR3 is TGTGCCAGCAACAAACCGGAGCGGCAAGAGACCCAGTACTTC.

This clonotype was detected only a few times. The chain couples TRBV7-6 to TRBJ2-1, with 9 bases fitting TRBD2. The J segment lost 3 bases and the V segment lost 1 base, leaving 10 bases of the junction unmatched. Germline CDR1 and CDR2: SGHVS and FNYEAQ. The CDR3 totals 18 residues. CDR3 DNA: TGTGCCAGCAGCTTAGACCTCTTGCGGGGGGGTATCTACAATGAGCAGTTCTTC. Translated, it gives CASSLDLLRGGIYNEQFF.

This clonotype was seen only a few times. V usage is TRBV10-3 and J usage is TRBJ1-5, with D uncertain. Trimming removed 6 bases at V and 2 bases at J, with 14 bases between. CDR1 and CDR2 (germline): ENHRY, SYGVKD. This CDR3 contains 15 residues. CDR3 region: CAISGEEGGNQPQHF. The CDR3 coding sequence is TGTGCCATCAGCGGGGAGGAAGGCGGCAATCAGCCCCAGCATTTT.